This section outlines one T cell receptor (beta chain) sequence together with its context. The germline CDR1 and CDR2 sequences are KGHSH and LQKENI. This CDR3 contains 14 residues. With 5 bases clipped from V and 8 bases from J, the junction kept 8 bases outside the gene matches. The data belong to a study of shared T cell receptors in the human thymus. Clones were sequenced by immunoSEQ multiplex PCR, and TCRdb holds only the in-frame ones, with some missing. The top ten hold around 0.013% of the sample, which has hundreds of thousands of clones, around 82% seen once. These data were likewise used in another study, on human thymus T cells.

The receptor comes from a boy in the first two years of life with a congenital heart defect. This chain uses TRBV18 with TRBJ2-4, with 8 bases that match TRBD2. The sequenced material came from thymocytes. CDR3 residues: CASSYPGGPHIQYF. The CDR3 DNA follows: TGTGCCAGCTCATACCCGGGAGGGCCTCACATTCAGTACTTC.